This TCR beta chain originates from a study of lymphopenia after photon versus proton radiotherapy (dated by TCRdb to about 2019). Notes on the research overall: The immunological effects of photon versus proton radiation therapy were compared in patients with gastrointestinal tumors who developed high-grade lymphopenia. A cohort of some 20 patients with gastrointestinal tumors who received either photon or proton therapy and subsequently developed lymphopenia was included. The study aimed to characterize how the two radiation modalities differ in their impact on the immune system.

CDR1 and CDR2 are drawn from the germline V gene (reference sequence): MNHNY, SVGAGI. Deletion took 2 bases off V and 3 bases off J, with a span of 14 bases between the germline ends. The CDR3 covers 15 residues, taking in both the cysteine and the phenylalanine. Just CDR3 DNA is preserved here, 45 bases in frame from base 1. For this clone: Its target antigen remains unknown. Per-base quality was not reported, and no clone a single base away is much larger than it.

The receptor library was made with the immunoSEQ multiplex PCR assay. T cell repertoires were profiled with deep sequencing of rearranged TCR beta loci together with multiparametric flow cytometry. TCRdb took over this immuneACCESS table, retaining in-frame rearrangements with V and J assigned. Such tables are incomplete; in checked studies, under half of the missing clones stem from an unresolved V gene, and the remainder is unexplained. For this sample there are 65,000 to 70,000 clones; just over 90% appear just once. The ten largest account for approximately 2.9% of the sample. Study-wide findings and limitations: After the lymphocyte count nadir, repertoires from photon-treated patients showed oligoclonal expansion, particularly of CD8+ Temra cells, and this expansion drove the decline in diversity. Across the cohort, among patients who died, a greater drop in TCR diversity after the nadir was inversely correlated with overall survival time. The authors looked at the survival association only in patients who died, and they framed better survival with proton therapy as a possibility rather than a demonstrated result. Proton-treated patients stayed relatively stable during treatment, while photon-treated patients lost naive T cells and TCR diversity and gained effector/memory populations.

The sequence was collected from a woman in her 70s with pancreatic cancer. The V and J genes are TRBV6-6 and TRBJ2-7, with the D gene not clear enough to name. The sample consisted of peripheral blood, taken from a patient treated with photon-based radiotherapy. In nucleotides, the sequence is TGTGCCAGCAGTTACGGACGCACGGCCGACTACGAGCAGTACTTC. This gives the protein CASSYGRTADYEQYF.